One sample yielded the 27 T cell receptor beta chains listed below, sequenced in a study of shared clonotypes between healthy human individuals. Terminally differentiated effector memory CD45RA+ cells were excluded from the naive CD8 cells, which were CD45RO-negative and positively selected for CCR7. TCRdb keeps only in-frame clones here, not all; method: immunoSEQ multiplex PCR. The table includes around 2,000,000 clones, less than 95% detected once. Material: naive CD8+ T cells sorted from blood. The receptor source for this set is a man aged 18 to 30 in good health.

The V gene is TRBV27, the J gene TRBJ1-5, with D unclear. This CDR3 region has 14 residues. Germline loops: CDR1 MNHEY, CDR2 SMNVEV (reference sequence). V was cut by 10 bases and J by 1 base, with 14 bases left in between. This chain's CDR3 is CATKPGGSNQPQHF. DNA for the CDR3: TGTGCCACTAAGCCCGGCGGAAGCAATCAGCCCCAGCATTTT.

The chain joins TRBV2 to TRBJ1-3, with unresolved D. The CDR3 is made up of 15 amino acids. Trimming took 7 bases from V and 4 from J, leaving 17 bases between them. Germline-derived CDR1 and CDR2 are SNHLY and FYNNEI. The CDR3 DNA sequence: TGTGCCAGCATGACCCTCCAGCCCGGCGGAAACACCATATATTTT. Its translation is CASMTLQPGGNTIYF. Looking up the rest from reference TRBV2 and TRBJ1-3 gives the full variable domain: EPEVTQTPSHQVTQMGQEVILRCVPISNHLYFYWYRQILGQKVEFLVSFYNNEISEKSEIFDDQFSVERPDGSNFTLKIRSTKLEDSAMYFCASMTLQPGGNTIYFGEGSWLTVV.

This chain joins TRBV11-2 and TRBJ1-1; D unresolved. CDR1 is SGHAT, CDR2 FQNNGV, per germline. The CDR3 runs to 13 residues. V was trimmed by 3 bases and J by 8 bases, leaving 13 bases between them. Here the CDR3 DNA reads TGTGCCAGCAGCTTGATTTTTAGCAGGGAAGCTTTCTTT. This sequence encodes CASSLIFSREAFF.

The CDR3 loop reads CAWSWGEGGYSPLHF. CDR3 DNA sequence: TGTGCCTGGAGTTGGGGGGAAGGAGGCTATTCACCCCTCCACTTT. The chain couples TRBV30 to TRBJ1-6, with D possibly being TRBD1 (5 bases). The germline CDR1 and CDR2 sequences are GTSNPN and SVGIG (reference sequence). V was cut by 2 bases and J by 8 bases, with 16 bases left in between. The CDR3 spans 15 residues.

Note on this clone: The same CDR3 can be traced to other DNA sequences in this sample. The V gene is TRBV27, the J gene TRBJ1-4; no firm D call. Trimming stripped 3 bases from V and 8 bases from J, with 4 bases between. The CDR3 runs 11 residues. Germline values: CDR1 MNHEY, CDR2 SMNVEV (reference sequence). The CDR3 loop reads CASSLGEKLFF. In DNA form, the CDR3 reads TGTGCCAGCAGTTTGGGAGAAAAACTGTTTTTT.

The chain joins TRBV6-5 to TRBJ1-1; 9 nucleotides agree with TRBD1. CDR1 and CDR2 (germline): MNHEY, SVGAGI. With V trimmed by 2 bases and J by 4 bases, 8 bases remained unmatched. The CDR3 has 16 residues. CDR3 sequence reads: CASSYRDRVGVTEAFF. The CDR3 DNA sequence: TGTGCCAGCAGTTACAGGGACAGGGTAGGCGTCACTGAAGCTTTCTTT.

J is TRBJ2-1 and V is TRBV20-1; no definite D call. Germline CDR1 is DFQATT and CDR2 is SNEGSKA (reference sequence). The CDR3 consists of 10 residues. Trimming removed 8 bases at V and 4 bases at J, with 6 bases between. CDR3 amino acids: CSLVYNEQFF. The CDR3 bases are TGCAGTTTGGTTTACAATGAGCAGTTCTTC.

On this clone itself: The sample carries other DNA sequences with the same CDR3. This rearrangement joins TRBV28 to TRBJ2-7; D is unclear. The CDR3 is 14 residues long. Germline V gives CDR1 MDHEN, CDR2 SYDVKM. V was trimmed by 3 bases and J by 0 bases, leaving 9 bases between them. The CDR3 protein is CASSLQGSSYEQYF. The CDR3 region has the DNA TGTGCCAGCAGTTTGCAAGGGTCCTCCTACGAGCAGTACTTC.

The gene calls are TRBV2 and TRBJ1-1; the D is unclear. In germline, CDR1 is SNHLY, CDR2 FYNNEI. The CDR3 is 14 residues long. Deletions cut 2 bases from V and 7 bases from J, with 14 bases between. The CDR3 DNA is TGTGCCAGCAGTGAAACGGCCTACGTTCTTGAAGCTTTCTTT. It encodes CASSETAYVLEAFF.

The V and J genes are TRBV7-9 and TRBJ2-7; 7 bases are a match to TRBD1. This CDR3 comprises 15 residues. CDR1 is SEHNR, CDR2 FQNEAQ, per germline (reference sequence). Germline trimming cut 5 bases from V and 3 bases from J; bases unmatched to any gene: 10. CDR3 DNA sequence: TGTGCCAGCAGCCCGGTCGGGGACAGCCTCTACGAGCAGTACTTC. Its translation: CASSPVGDSLYEQYF.

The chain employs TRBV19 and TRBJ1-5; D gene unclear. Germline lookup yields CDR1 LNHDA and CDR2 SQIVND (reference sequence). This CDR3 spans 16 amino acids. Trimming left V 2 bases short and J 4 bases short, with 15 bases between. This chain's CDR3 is CASSILPGILNQPQHF. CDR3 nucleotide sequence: TGTGCCAGTAGTATACTCCCGGGTATCTTAAATCAGCCCCAGCATTTT.

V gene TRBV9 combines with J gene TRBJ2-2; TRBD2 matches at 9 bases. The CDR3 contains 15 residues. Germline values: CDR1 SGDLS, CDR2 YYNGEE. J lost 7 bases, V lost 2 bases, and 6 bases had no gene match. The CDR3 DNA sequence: TGTGCCAGCAGCGTGTCTAGCGGGATTAACGGGGAGCTGTTTTTT. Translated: CASSVSSGINGELFF. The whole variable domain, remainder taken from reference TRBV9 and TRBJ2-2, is DSGVTQTPKHLITATGQRVTLRCSPRSGDLSVYWYQQSLDQGLQFLIQYYNGEERAKGNILERFSAQQFPDLHSELNLSSLELGDSALYFCASSVSSGINGELFFGEGSRLTVL.

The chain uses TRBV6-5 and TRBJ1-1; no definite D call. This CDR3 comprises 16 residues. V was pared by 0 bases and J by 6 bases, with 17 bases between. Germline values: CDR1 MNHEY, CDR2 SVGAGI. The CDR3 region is CASSYSIGGSEPEAFF. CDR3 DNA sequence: TGTGCCAGCAGTTACTCGATTGGAGGGTCGGAACCTGAAGCTTTCTTT.

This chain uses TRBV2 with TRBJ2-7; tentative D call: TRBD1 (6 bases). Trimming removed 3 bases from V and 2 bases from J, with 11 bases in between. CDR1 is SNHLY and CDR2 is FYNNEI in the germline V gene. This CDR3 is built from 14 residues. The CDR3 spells CASSDGQTTYEQYF. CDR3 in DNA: TGTGCCAGCAGTGATGGACAGACAACCTACGAGCAGTACTTC.

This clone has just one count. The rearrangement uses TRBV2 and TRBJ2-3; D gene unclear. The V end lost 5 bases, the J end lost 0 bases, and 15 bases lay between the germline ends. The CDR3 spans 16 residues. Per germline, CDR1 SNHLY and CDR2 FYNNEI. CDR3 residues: CASSPPGRQSTDTQYF. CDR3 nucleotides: TGTGCCAGCAGTCCCCCAGGACGTCAAAGCACAGATACGCAGTATTTT. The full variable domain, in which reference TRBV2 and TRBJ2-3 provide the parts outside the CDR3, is EPEVTQTPSHQVTQMGQEVILRCVPISNHLYFYWYRQILGQKVEFLVSFYNNEISEKSEIFDDQFSVERPDGSNFTLKIRSTKLEDSAMYFCASSPPGRQSTDTQYFGPGTRLTVL.

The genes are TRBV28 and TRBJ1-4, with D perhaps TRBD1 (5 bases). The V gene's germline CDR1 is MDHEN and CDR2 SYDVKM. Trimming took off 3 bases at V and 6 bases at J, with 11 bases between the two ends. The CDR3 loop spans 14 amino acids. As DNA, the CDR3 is TGTGCCAGCAGTTTTCTGGGGCCTGATGAAAAACTGTTTTTT. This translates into CASSFLGPDEKLFF.

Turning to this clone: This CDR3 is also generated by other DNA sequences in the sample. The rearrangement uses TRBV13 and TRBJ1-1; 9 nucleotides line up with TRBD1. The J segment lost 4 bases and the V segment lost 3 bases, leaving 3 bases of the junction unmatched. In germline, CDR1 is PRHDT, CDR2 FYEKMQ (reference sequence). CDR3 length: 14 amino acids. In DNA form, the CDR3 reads TGTGCCAGCAGCTTGGGACAGGGTACCACTGAAGCTTTCTTT. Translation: CASSLGQGTTEAFF.

CDR3 residues: CASNNRTSSYNEQFF. The DNA of the CDR3 is TGTGCCAGTAACAACCGTACGAGCTCCTACAATGAGCAGTTCTTC. V usage is TRBV10-3 and J usage is TRBJ2-1; unclear D gene. The V and J ends lost 10 bases and 0 bases respectively, with 16 bases between them. The CDR3 extends over 15 amino acids. CDR1 and CDR2 (germline): ENHRY, SYGVKD.

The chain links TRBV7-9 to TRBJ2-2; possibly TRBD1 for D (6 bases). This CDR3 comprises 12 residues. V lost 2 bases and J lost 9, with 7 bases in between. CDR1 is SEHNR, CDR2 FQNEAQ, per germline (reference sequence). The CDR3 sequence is CASSLWDRELFF. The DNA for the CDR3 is TGTGCCAGCAGCTTATGGGACAGGGAGCTGTTTTTT. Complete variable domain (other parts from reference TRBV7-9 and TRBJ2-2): DTGVSQNPRHKITKRGQNVTFRCDPISEHNRLYWYRQTLGQGPEFLTYFQNEAQLEKSRLLSDRFSAERPKGSFSTLEIQRTEQGDSAMYLCASSLWDRELFFGEGSRLTVL.

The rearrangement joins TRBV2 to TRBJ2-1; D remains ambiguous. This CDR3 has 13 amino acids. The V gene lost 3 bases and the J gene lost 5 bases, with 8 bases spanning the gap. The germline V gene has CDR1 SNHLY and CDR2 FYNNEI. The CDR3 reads CASSDYGHNEQFF. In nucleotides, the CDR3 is TGTGCCAGCAGTGATTACGGACACAATGAGCAGTTCTTC.

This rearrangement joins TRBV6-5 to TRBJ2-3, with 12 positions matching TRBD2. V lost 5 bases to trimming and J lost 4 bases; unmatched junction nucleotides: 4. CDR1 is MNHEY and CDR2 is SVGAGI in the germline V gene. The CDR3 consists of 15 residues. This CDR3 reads CASSTTSGSADTQYF. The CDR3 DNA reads TGTGCCAGCAGTACGACTAGCGGGAGTGCAGATACGCAGTATTTT.

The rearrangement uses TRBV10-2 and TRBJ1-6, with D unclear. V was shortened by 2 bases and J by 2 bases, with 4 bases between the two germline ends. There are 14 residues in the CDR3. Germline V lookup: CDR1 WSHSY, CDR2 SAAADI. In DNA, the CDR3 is TGCGCCAGCAGTGAGCACACCTATAATTCACCCCTCCACTTT. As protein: CASSEHTYNSPLHF.

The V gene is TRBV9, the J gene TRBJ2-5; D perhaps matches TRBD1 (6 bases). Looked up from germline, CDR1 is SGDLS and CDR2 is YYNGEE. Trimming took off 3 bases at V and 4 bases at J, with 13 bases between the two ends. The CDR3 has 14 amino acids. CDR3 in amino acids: CASSGSGVRETQYF. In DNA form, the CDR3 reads TGTGCCAGCAGCGGTTCAGGGGTTAGAGAGACCCAGTACTTC.

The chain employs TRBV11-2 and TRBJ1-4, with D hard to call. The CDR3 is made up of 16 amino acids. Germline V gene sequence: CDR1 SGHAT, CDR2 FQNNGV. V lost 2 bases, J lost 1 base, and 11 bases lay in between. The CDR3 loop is CASSLILTETNEKLFF. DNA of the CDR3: TGTGCCAGCAGCTTAATCTTGACGGAAACTAATGAAAAACTGTTTTTT.

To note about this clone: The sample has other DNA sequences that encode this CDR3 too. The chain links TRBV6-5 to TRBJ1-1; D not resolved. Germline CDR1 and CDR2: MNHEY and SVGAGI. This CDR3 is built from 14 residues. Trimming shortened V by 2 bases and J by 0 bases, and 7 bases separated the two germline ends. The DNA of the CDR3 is TGTGCCAGCAGTTACGGTCCGGTGAACACTGAAGCTTTCTTT. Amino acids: CASSYGPVNTEAFF.

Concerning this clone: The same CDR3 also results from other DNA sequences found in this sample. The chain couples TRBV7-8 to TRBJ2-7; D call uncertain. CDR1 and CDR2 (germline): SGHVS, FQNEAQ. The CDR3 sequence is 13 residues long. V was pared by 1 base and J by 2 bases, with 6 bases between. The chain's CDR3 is CASSLVGTYEQYF. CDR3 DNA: TGTGCCAGCAGCTTAGTAGGCACCTACGAGCAGTACTTC.

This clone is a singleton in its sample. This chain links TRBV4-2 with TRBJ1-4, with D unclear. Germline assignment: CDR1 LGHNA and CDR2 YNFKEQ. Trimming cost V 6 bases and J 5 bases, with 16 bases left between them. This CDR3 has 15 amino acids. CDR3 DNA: TGTGCCAGCAGTGATAACTCGGACGGAAATGAAAAACTGTTTTTT. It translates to CASSDNSDGNEKLFF.